The source of this T cell receptor beta chain is a study of T cell responses to AZD1222 COVID-19 vaccine. Broader study findings: Increased Spike-specific TCR breadth and depth were observed after two AZD1222 doses. Baseline serostatus was positive in only six AZD1222 recipients. Mapped onto spike, vaccine-associated CD4 TCRs spanned it and were dominant at 160-218 and 743-854.

Using immunoSEQ multiplex PCR, the repertoire was profiled, and TCRdb retains in-frame clones only, with some absent. Of some 200,000 clones listed, more than 75% are singletons. The V gene end was trimmed by 5 bases and the J gene end by 3 bases; junction bases not matched to a gene: 2. CDR3 length: 12 amino acids. Germline CDR1 is SGHRS and CDR2 is YFSETQ. Of note for this clone: The antigen is undetermined. The same CDR3 also results from other DNA sequences found in this sample.

Sequenced material: peripheral blood, taken 28 days after the second AZD1222 dose. The TCR originated in an adult who received the AZD1222 COVID-19 vaccine. This chain uses TRBV5-1 with TRBJ2-7; TRBD1 matches at 7 bases. CDR3 sequence: CASSRDSYEQYF. CDR3 in DNA: TGCGCCAGCAGTCGGGACAGCTACGAGCAGTACTTC.